The source of this T cell receptor beta chain is a study of shared clonotypes between healthy human individuals. The CDR3 runs 14 residues. From germline, CDR1 is SNHLY and CDR2 FYNNEI. Trimming cost V 3 bases and J 3 bases; bases outside gene matches: 3. Only in-frame clones appear in the TCRdb table, and some are missing; sequencing was by immunoSEQ multiplex PCR. Of roughly 1,500,000 clones detected, approximately 98% appear once; the ten largest clones hold around 0.47%. V gene TRBV2 combines with J gene TRBJ2-3; the match to TRBD2 covers 7 bases. The receptor was isolated from a man aged 30 to 39 in good health. Sequencing input: naive CD4+ T cells sorted from blood. Indicated subset: CD45RA+ positively selected. CDR3 nucleotide sequence: TGTGCCAGCAGTGATGGGGGGGGTACAGATACGCAGTATTTT. Its protein product is CASSDGGGTDTQYF.